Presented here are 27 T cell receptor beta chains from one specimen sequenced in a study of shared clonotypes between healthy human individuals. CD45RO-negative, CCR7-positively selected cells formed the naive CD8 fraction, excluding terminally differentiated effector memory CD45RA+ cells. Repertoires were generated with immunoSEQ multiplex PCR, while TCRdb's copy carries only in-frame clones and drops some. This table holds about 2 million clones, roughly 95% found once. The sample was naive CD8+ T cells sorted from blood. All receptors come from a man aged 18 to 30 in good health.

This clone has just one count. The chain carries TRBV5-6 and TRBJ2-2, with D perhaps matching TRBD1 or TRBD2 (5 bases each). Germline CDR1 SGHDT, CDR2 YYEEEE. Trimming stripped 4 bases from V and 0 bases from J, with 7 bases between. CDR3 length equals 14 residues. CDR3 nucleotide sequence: TGTGCCAGCAGCAGGGGACCGAACACCGGGGAGCTGTTTTTT. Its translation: CASSRGPNTGELFF. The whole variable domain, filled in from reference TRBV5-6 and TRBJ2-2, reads DAGVTQSPTHLIKTRGQQVTLRCSPKSGHDTVSWYQQALGQGPQFIFQYYEEEERQRGNFPDRFSGHQFPNYSSELNVNALLLGDSALYLCASSRGPNTGELFFGEGSRLTVL.

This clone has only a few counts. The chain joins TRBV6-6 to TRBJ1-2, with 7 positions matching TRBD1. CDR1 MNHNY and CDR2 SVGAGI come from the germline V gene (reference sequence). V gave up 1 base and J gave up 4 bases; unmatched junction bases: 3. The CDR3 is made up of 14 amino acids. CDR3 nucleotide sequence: TGTGCCAGCAGTTACTGGGACAGCCCCTATGGCTACACCTTC. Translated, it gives CASSYWDSPYGYTF.

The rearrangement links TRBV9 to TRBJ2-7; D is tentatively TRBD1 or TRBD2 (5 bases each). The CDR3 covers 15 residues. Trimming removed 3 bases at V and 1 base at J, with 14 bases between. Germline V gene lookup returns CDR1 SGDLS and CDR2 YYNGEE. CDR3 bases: TGTGCCAGCAGCGCCTGGGACGGACCTTCCTACGAGCAGTACTTC. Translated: CASSAWDGPSYEQYF.

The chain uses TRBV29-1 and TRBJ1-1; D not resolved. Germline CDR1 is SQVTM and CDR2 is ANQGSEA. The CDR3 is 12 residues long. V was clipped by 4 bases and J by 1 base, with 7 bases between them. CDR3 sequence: CSVGLGNTEAFF. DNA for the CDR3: TGCAGCGTTGGACTGGGGAACACTGAAGCTTTCTTT.

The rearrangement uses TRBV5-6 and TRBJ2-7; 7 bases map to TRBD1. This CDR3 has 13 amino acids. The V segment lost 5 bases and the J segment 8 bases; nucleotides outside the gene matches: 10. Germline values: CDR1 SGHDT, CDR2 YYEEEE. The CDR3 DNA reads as TGTGCCAGCAGTGACGGGACAGCGAGAAAGCAGTACTTC. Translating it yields CASSDGTARKQYF.

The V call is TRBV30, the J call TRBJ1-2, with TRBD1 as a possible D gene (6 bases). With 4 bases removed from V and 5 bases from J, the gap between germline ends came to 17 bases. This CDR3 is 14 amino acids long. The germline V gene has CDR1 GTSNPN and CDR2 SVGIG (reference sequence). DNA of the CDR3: TGTGCCTGGAATTTTGCAGGGGTATGGTATGGCTACACCTTC. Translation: CAWNFAGVWYGYTF.

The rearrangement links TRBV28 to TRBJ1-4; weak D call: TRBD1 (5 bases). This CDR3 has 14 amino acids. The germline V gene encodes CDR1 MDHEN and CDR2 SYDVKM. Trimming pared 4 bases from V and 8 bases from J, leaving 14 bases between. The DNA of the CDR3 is TGTGCCAGCAGTTCCTCTGGGGGGAGGGAAAAACTGTTTTTT. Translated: CASSSSGGREKLFF.

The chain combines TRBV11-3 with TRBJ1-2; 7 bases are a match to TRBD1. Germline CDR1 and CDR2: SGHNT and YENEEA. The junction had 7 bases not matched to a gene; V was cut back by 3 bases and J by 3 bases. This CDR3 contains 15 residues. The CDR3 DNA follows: TGTGCCAGCAGCTTTGGGCAGGGGGTGCACTATGGCTACACCTTC. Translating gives CASSFGQGVHYGYTF.

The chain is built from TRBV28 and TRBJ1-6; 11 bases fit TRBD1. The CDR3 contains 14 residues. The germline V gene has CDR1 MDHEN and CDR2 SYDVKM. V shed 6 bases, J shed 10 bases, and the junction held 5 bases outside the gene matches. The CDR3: CASSEDRGRSPLHF. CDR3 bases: TGTGCCAGCAGCGAGGACAGGGGGCGATCACCCCTCCACTTT. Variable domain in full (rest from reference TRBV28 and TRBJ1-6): DVKVTQSSRYLVKRTGEKVFLECVQDMDHENMFWYRQDPGLGLRLIYFSYDVKMKEKGDIPEGYSVSREKKERFSLILESASTNQTSMYLCASSEDRGRSPLHFGNGTRLTVT.

CDR3 DNA: TGTGCCAGCAGCTTCCGGGCGGGTTCGAGCTCCTACAATGAGCAGTTCTTC. It encodes CASSFRAGSSSYNEQFF. The chain links TRBV11-2 to TRBJ2-1; D possibly corresponds to TRBD2 (5 bases). The CDR3 is 17 amino acids. Germline V gene sequence: CDR1 SGHAT, CDR2 FQNNGV. Trimming took 3 bases from V and 0 from J, leaving 15 bases between them.

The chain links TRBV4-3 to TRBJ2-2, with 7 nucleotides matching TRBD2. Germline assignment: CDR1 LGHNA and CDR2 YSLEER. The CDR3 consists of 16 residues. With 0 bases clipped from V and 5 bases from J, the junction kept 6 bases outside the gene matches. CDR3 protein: CASSQDPGGRTGELFF. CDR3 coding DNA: TGCGCCAGCAGCCAAGATCCCGGGGGGAGGACCGGGGAGCTGTTTTTT.

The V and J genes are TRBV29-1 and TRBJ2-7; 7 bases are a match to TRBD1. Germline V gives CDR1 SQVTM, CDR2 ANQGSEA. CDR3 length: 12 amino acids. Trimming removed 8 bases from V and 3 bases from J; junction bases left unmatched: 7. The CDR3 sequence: CSIRAGGYEQYF. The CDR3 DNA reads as TGCAGCATTAGGGCAGGGGGCTACGAGCAGTACTTC.

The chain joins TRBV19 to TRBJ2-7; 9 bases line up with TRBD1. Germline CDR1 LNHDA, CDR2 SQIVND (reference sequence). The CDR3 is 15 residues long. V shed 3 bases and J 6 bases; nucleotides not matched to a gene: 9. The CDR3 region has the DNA TGTGCCAGTAGTATCCTGGGACAGGGCCTCCTCGAGCAGTACTTC. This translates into CASSILGQGLLEQYF. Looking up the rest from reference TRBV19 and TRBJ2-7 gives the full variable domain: DGGITQSPKYLFRKEGQNVTLSCEQNLNHDAMYWYRQDPGQGLRLIYYSQIVNDFQKGDIAEGYSVSREKKESFPLTVTSAQKNPTAFYLCASSILGQGLLEQYFGPGTRLTVT.

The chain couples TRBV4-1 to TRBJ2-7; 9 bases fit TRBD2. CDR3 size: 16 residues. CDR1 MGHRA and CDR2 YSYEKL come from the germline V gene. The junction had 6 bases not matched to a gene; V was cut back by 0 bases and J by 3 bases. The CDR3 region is CASSQEYIAGVYEQYF. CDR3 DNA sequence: TGCGCCAGCAGCCAAGAATATATAGCGGGAGTCTACGAGCAGTACTTC.

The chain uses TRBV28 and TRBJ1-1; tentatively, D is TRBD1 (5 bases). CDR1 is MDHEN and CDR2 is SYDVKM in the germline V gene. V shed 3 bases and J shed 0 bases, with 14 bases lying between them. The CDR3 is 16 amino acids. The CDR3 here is CASSFTGLRMNTEAFF. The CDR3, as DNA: TGTGCCAGCAGTTTTACAGGCCTAAGAATGAACACTGAAGCTTTCTTT.

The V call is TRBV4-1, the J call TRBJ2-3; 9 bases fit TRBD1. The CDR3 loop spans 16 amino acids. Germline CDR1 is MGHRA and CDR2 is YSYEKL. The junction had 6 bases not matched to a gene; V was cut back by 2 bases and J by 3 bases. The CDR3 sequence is CASSQRMGQGTDTQYF. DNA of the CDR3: TGCGCCAGCAGCCAAAGAATGGGACAGGGAACAGATACGCAGTATTTT.

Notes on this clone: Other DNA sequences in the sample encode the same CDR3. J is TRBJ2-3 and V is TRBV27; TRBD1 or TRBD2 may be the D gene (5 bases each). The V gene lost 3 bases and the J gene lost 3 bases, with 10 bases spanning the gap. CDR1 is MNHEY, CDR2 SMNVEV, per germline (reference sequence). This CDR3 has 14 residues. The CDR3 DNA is TGTGCCAGCAGTTTGCTAGCAGGGACAGATACGCAGTATTTT. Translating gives CASSLLAGTDTQYF.

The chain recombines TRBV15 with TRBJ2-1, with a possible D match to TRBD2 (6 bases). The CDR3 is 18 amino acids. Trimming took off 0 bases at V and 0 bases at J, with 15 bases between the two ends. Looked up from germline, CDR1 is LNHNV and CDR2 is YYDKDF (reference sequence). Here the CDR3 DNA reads TGTGCCACCAGCAGAGAGATATGGGACTCGAGCTCCTACAATGAGCAGTTCTTC. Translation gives CATSREIWDSSSYNEQFF.

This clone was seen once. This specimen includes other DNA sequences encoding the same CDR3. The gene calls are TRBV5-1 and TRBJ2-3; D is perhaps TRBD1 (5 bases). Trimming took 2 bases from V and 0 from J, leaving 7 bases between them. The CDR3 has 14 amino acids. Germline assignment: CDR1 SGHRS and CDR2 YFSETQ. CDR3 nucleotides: TGCGCCAGCAGCTTAGACAGTAGCACAGATACGCAGTATTTT. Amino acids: CASSLDSSTDTQYF.

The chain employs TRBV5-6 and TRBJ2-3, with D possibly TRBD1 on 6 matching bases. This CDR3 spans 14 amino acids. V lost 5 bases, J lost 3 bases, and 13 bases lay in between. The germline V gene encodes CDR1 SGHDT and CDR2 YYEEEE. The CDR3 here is CASSRETGTDTQYF. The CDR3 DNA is TGTGCCAGCAGTCGGGAAACAGGGACAGATACGCAGTATTTT.

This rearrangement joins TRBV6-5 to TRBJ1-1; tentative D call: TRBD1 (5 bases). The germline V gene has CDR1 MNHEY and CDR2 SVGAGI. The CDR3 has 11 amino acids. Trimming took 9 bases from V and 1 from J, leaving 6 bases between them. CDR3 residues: CASGGNTEAFF. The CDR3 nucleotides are TGTGCCAGTGGGGGGAACACTGAAGCTTTCTTT.

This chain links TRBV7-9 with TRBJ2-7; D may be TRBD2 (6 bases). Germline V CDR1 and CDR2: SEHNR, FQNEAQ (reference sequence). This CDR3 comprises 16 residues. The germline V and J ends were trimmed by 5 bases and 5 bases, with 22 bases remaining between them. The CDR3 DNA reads TGTGCCAGCAGCAGTAAGCCGGGGGAGGTCCGGGACGAGCAGTACTTC. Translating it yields CASSSKPGEVRDEQYF.

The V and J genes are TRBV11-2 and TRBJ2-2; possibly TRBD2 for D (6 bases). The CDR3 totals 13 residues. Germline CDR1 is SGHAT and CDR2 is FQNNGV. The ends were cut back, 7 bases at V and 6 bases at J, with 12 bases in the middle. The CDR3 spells CASIKGGPGELFF. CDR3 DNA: TGTGCCAGCATCAAGGGAGGCCCCGGGGAGCTGTTTTTT.

This chain's CDR3 is CASRDTRIHEQYF. As DNA, the CDR3 is TGTGCCAGCAGGGACACCAGAATCCACGAGCAGTACTTC. The chain joins TRBV27 to TRBJ2-7; a weak D match, TRBD1 (5 bases). CDR3 length: 13 residues. Germline assignment: CDR1 MNHEY and CDR2 SMNVEV (reference sequence). Between the trimmed V and J ends, which lost 6 bases and 5 bases, there was a span of 14 bases.

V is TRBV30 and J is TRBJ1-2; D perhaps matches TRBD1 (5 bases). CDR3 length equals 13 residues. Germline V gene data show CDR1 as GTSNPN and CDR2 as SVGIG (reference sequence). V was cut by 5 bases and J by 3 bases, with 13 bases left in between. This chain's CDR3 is CAWSQGFDYGYTF. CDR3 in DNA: TGTGCCTGGTCTCAGGGTTTCGACTATGGCTACACCTTC.

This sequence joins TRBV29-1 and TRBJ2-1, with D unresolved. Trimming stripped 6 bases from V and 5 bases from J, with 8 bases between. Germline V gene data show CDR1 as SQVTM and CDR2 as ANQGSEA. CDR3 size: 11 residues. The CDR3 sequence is CSVAYDNEQFF. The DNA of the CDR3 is TGCAGCGTCGCTTACGACAATGAGCAGTTCTTC.

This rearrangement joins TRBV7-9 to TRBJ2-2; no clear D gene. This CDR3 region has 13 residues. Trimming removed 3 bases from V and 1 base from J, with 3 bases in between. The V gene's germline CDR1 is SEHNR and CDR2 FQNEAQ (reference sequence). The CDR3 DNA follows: TGTGCCAGCAGCTTCGGGAACACCGGGGAGCTGTTTTTT. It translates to CASSFGNTGELFF.